This paragraph covers one T cell receptor (beta chain) sequence. The data belong to a study of blood T cell repertoires in COVID-19. For the study at large: From T cells, B-cell-depleted T cells, or PBMCs came the material, which was cDNA or gDNA.

TCRdb's copy holds only in-frame clones and misses some; the assay was immunoSEQ multiplex PCR. The sample holds more than 110,000 clones, about 84% seen once. Germline V gives CDR1 SEHNR, CDR2 FQNEAQ (reference sequence). Trimming stripped 1 base from V and 1 base from J, with 7 bases between. CDR3 length: 14 amino acids. The genes are TRBV7-9 and TRBJ2-5; no definite D call. The specimen was PBMCs or T cells enriched from blood (not recorded which). The receptor was derived from a young woman who had been exposed to COVID-19. CDR3 sequence (DNA): TGTGCCAGCAGCTTAGGGCCCCCCCAAGAGACCCAGTACTTC. Protein: CASSLGPPQETQYF.